The present TCR beta chain was sequenced within a study of response to subunit inactivated influenza vaccine. Study outcomes and limitations: Few new T cells, the authors suggested, are recruited by each seasonal influenza vaccination.

The ends lost 1 base at V and 6 bases at J; junction bases unmatched: 5. The V gene's germline CDR1 is SGHVS and CDR2 FNYEAQ. The CDR3 consists of 14 residues. TCRdb reprocessed the RT-PCR reads via MiXCR and lists one record per CDR3 protein. The sample lists about 700,000 distinct CDR3 sequences; approximately 15% were seen once. About this clonotype: The antigen is not known.

This specimen was PBMCs from blood, taken roughly 2 weeks before vaccination. The rearrangement links TRBV7-6 to TRBJ1-1, with 7 bases matching TRBD1. The TCR sequence derives from a man aged 50 to 59 who received an inactivated influenza vaccine. Here the CDR3 reads CASSLGQGDSEAFF. The DNA for the CDR3 is TGTGCCAGCAGCTTAGGCCAGGGGGACTCTGAAGCTTTCTTT.